These T cell receptor beta chains were read from a single sample in a study of blood T cell repertoires in COVID-19. Profiled with immunoSEQ multiplex PCR; TCRdb holds only in-frame clones, not every one. Among more than 45,000 clones listed, 87% were seen once. Material: peripheral blood. The receptor set was obtained from a woman aged 80 or over with COVID-19, enrolled during active disease. CDR3s include the opening cysteine and the closing phenylalanine or tryptophan. A D gene is named only where the DNA matches it firmly. Clone sizes are given selectively: once, few, many, or a class where the clone is expanded.

>TRBV29-1|TRBJ2-1|.|.
CSVAQNEQFF
TGCAGCGTTGCTCAGAATGAGCAGTTCTTC
>TRBV5-1|TRBJ2-3|.|.
CASSLGIGGGTDTQYF
TGCGCCAGCAGCTTGGGAATAGGGGGAGGCACAGATACGCAGTATTTT
>TRBV5-6|TRBJ2-7|TRBD2|.
CASRLAGGTYEQYF
TGTGCCAGCAGACTAGCGGGGGGCACCTACGAGCAGTACTTC
>TRBV7-2|TRBJ1-2|.|.
CASSLGARNYGYTF
TGTGCCAGCAGCTTAGGAGCCAGGAACTATGGCTACACCTTC
>TRBV12-5|TRBJ2-2|TRBD1|.
CASGPPRGQGPGELFF
TGTGCTAGTGGTCCGCCCCGGGGACAGGGTCCCGGGGAGCTGTTTTTT
>TRBV9|TRBJ1-1|TRBD1|.
CASSVLGQGHTEAFF
TGTGCCAGCAGCGTTTTAGGACAGGGGCACACTGAAGCTTTCTTT
>TRBV6-5|TRBJ1-2|.|.
CASSPARDTNYGYTF
TGTGCCAGCAGCCCCGCCCGGGACACCAACTATGGCTACACCTTC
>TRBV7-7|TRBJ1-1|.|.
CASSLESDTEAFF
TGTGCTAGCAGCTTAGAGTCGGACACTGAAGCTTTCTTT
>TRBV7-8|TRBJ1-5|.|.
CASSPPSGGNQPQHF
TGTGCCAGCAGCCCACCATCAGGGGGCAATCAGCCCCAGCATTTT
>TRBV18|TRBJ1-4|.|.
CASSRGPGEKLFF
TGTGCCAGCTCACGAGGGCCCGGTGAAAAACTGTTTTTT
>TRBV6-5|TRBJ1-1|TRBD1|.
CASRGQGGTEAFF
TGTGCCAGCAGGGGACAGGGGGGTACTGAAGCTTTCTTT
>TRBV21-1|TRBJ2-1|.|.
CASSKSRTASYNEQFF
TGTGCCAGCAGCAAAAGTAGGACAGCTTCCTACAATGAGCAGTTCTTC
>TRBV29-1|TRBJ2-2|.|.
CSAGQNTGELFF
TGCAGCGCGGGACAGAACACCGGGGAGCTGTTTTTT
>TRBV2|TRBJ1-2|.|.
CASRPSSEINYGYTF
TGTGCCAGCAGGCCTAGTTCGGAGATTAACTATGGCTACACCTTC
>TRBV5-6|TRBJ1-2|.|.
CASSGGDIRSNYGYTF
TGTGCCAGCAGCGGTGGGGACATACGGTCTAACTATGGCTACACCTTC
>TRBV5-8|TRBJ1-5|TRBD1|few
CASSWTGGNQPQHF
TGTGCCAGCAGCTGGACAGGGGGGAATCAGCCCCAGCATTTT
>TRBV5-1|TRBJ2-3|.|once
CASSLDQGDTQYF
TGCGCCAGCAGCTTGGACCAGGGGGATACGCAGTATTTT
>TRBV11-2|TRBJ1-1|.|.
CASNRNKPNTEAFF
TGTGCCAGCAACAGAAACAAACCGAACACTGAAGCTTTCTTT
>TRBV7-9|TRBJ2-7|.|.
CASSQHRENYEQYF
TGTGCCAGCAGCCAACACCGGGAAAACTACGAGCAGTACTTC
>TRBV15|TRBJ2-2|.|.
CATSRQGQRELFF
TGTGCCACCAGCAGACAGGGGCAAAGGGAGCTGTTTTTT
>TRBV3-1/TRBV3-2|TRBJ2-6|.|.
CASSQGLPGANVLTF
TGTGCCAGCAGCCAGGGACTTCCTGGGGCCAACGTCCTGACTTTC
>TRBV3-1/TRBV3-2|TRBJ2-7|.|.
CASSQTKSGWQYF
TGTGCCAGCAGCCAAACAAAATCGGGTTGGCAGTACTTC
>TRBV10-3|TRBJ2-3|.|.
CAISRTKRDNTDTQYF
TGTGCCATCAGCCGTACCAAGCGGGACAACACAGATACGCAGTATTTT
>TRBV6-5|TRBJ1-5|.|.
CASHSGGNQPQHF
TGTGCCAGTCATTCGGGGGGCAATCAGCCCCAGCATTTT
>TRBV25-1|TRBJ2-6|TRBD2|.
CASSEPRGGSGANVLTF
TGTGCCAGCAGTGAACCCCGGGGGGGCTCTGGGGCCAACGTCCTGACTTTC
>TRBV5-4|TRBJ1-1|.|.
CASSPEGRGAEAFF
TGTGCCAGCAGCCCCGAGGGCAGGGGCGCTGAAGCTTTCTTT
>TRBV25-1|TRBJ1-2|.|.
CASSPGQEYYGYTF
TGTGCCAGCAGTCCAGGCCAAGAGTACTATGGCTACACCTTC
>TRBV15|TRBJ1-2|.|.
CATSRVSREGGYTF
TGTGCCACCAGCAGAGTTTCCAGGGAAGGAGGCTACACCTTC
>TRBV4-1|TRBJ2-5|.|.
CASSQERWRETQYF
TGCGCCAGCAGCCAAGAGAGGTGGCGAGAGACCCAGTACTTC
>TRBV2|TRBJ2-2|.|.
CASSDGGTGELFF
TGTGCCAGCAGTGACGGGGGCACCGGGGAGCTGTTTTTT
>TRBV4-2|TRBJ1-2|TRBD1|.
CASSQTSGGRPYGYTF
TGTGCCAGCAGCCAGACATCAGGGGGGCGGCCCTATGGCTACACCTTC
>TRBV12-5|TRBJ1-2|TRBD1|once
CASGLTGIYGYTF
TGTGCTAGTGGCTTGACAGGGATCTATGGCTACACCTTC
>TRBV10-3|TRBJ2-1|TRBD1|.
CAISALGQPNEQFF
TGTGCCATCAGTGCTTTGGGACAGCCTAATGAGCAGTTCTTC
>TRBV29-1|TRBJ2-5|TRBD2|few
CSASTGGPGETQYF
TGCAGCGCGTCGACGGGGGGTCCGGGAGAGACCCAGTACTTC
>TRBV9|TRBJ2-3|TRBD2|.
CASTNGGGNTDTQYF
TGTGCCAGCACCAACGGGGGAGGGAACACAGATACGCAGTATTTT
>TRBV5-1|TRBJ1-3|.|.
CASSEETGAGNTIYF
TGCGCCAGCAGCGAAGAAACAGGAGCAGGAAACACCATATATTTT
>TRBV28|TRBJ1-5|.|.
CATGQGGTQPQHF
TGTGCCACCGGGCAGGGCGGAACTCAGCCCCAGCATTTT
>TRBV10-2|TRBJ2-5|TRBD2|.
CASSFSGEYQETQYF
TGCGCCAGCAGTTTTAGCGGGGAGTACCAAGAGACCCAGTACTTC
>TRBV29-1|TRBJ1-1|TRBD1|.
CSAASRGGQGVGNTEAFF
TGCAGCGCCGCCTCGCGCGGGGGACAGGGGGTCGGGAACACTGAAGCTTTCTTT
>TRBV18|TRBJ1-5|.|few
CASSPPGDTRNQPQHF
TGTGCCAGCTCACCACCTGGGGACACACGCAATCAGCCCCAGCATTTT
>TRBV10-3|TRBJ1-5|.|few
CAIGRESNQPQHF
TGTGCCATCGGCCGGGAAAGCAATCAGCCCCAGCATTTT
>TRBV2|TRBJ1-2|.|once
CASSVDRDYGYTF
TGTGCCAGCAGTGTTGACAGAGACTATGGCTACACCTTC